A selection of T cell receptor beta chains follows, all from one sample in a study of blood T cells in healthy people across ages. TCRdb reprocessed the 5' RACE reads with MiXCR, giving one entry per CDR3 protein. Among about 580,000 distinct CDR3 sequences listed, roughly 48% were seen once. The source material was blood. The receptors derive from a man older than 75 in good health. The CDR3 runs from the conserved cysteine through the conserved F or W. A D gene is named only where the DNA matches it firmly. Size is stated for part of the rows, as once, few or many counts, or as a class when the clone is expanded.

DNA,CDR3,V,size,D,J
TGCGCCAGCAGTCAATCTCGGGGGAGCAATCAGCCCCAGCATTTT,CASSQSRGSNQPQHF,TRBV23-1,-,-,TRBJ1-5
TGTGCCAGCAGTTACGGTGGGGCCAACGTCCTGACTTTC,CASSYGGANVLTF,TRBV6-5,-,-,TRBJ2-6
TGCGCCAGCAGCCAAGATAAGGGGGGCAATCAGCCCCAGCATTTT,CASSQDKGGNQPQHF,TRBV4-1,once,-,TRBJ1-5
TGTGCCAGCATGATGTACACAGGGCGAAACTATGGCTACACCTTC,CASMMYTGRNYGYTF,TRBV28,once,-,TRBJ1-2
TGCAGCGCCGGGGGAGGGGCCAGGGATGAAAAACTGTTTTTT,CSAGGGARDEKLFF,TRBV29-1,few,-,TRBJ1-4
TGTGGGGGCAGGGCCTCCTATAATTCACCCCTCCACTTT,CGGRASYNSPLHF,TRBV28,-,-,TRBJ1-6
TGTGCCAGCAGACAAATGGCGGGACACCGGACGAGTGAGCAGTTCTTC,CASRQMAGHRTSEQFF,TRBV6-5,-,-,TRBJ2-1
TGTGCCAGCGGCCGGGAGGCAGGACGAGGGAGTGGCCAGCATTTT,CASGREAGRGSGQHF,TRBV2,-,-,TRBJ1-5
TGTGCCAGCAGCGTAGACCCTCAGACAGATACGCAGTATTTT,CASSVDPQTDTQYF,TRBV9,-,-,TRBJ2-3
TGCGCCAGCAGCTTCCCGGGACAGGGGTTAGGGGCCAACGTCCTGACTTTC,CASSFPGQGLGANVLTF,TRBV5-1,few,TRBD1,TRBJ2-6
TGTGCCAGCAGGTTGGACGGGTCGAGCTATGGCTACACCTTC,CASRLDGSSYGYTF,TRBV6-5,-,-,TRBJ1-2
TGTGCCAACAGCCCTACAGGGCACTCCTACGAGCAGTACTTC,CANSPTGHSYEQYF,TRBV7-8,-,-,TRBJ2-7
TGCGCCAGCAGCCAAGATGCGGCAGGGGTGGAGACTGAAGCTTTCTTT,CASSQDAAGVETEAFF,TRBV4-1,-,-,TRBJ1-1
TGCAGCGTTGAAAAACAGGGGGACGAGCAGTACTTC,CSVEKQGDEQYF,TRBV29-1,-,TRBD1,TRBJ2-7
TGTGCCACCAGCAGAGATCAACTCTTCCCCACAGATACGCAGTATTTT,CATSRDQLFPTDTQYF,TRBV15,-,-,TRBJ2-3
TGTGCCGGCAGCCCCGGGACTAGCGGGGGGTACAATGAGCAGTTCTTC,CAGSPGTSGGYNEQFF,TRBV3-1,-,TRBD2,TRBJ2-1
TGCAGCGCCTGGCCGGGGGAGACCCAGTACTTC,CSAWPGETQYF,TRBV20-1,-,-,TRBJ2-5
TGTGCCAGCAGCTTAACCCCAAAAGGGCAGTACTTC,CASSLTPKGQYF,TRBV7-9,-,-,TRBJ2-7
TGTGCCTGGAGTTCCGTTAATGATTATACGCAGTATTTT,CAWSSVNDYTQYF,TRBV30,-,-,TRBJ2-3
TGTGCCAGCATCGGCCTAACTAGCACGAATGAGCAGTTCTTC,CASIGLTSTNEQFF,TRBV12-3/TRBV12-4,-,-,TRBJ2-1
TGTGCCATCAGACCCGACAGATCTGGAGATACGCAGTATTTT,CAIRPDRSGDTQYF,TRBV10-3,few,-,TRBJ2-3
TGTGCCAGCAGGGGGGGACAGGGGGCGCTTGTCGAGACCCAGTACTTC,CASRGGQGALVETQYF,TRBV7-2,-,TRBD1,TRBJ2-5
TGTGCCACCTATCTGTGGAGGCCTTTGGGGACCCAAGAGACCCAGTACTTC,CATYLWRPLGTQETQYF,TRBV15,many,-,TRBJ2-5
TGTGCCAGCGGCCAATTAGGGCTAGCGGACCAAGAGACCCAGTACTTC,CASGQLGLADQETQYF,TRBV3-1,-,TRBD2,TRBJ2-5
TGCAGTGCCATTCCGATAGGGGAATATGGCTACACCTTC,CSAIPIGEYGYTF,TRBV20-1,few,-,TRBJ1-2
TGTGCCAGTAGCCCCGGGGGACATGAGGTTGAGGTCTTCACCTTC,CASSPGGHEVEVFTF,TRBV7-2,-,-,TRBJ1-2
TGTGCCAGCAGGGAAGGGGGCGTGGCTTTCTTT,CASREGGVAFF,TRBV7-2,-,TRBD1,TRBJ1-1
TGTGCCAGCAGCTTCGGGGACAGCCTCTCCTACGAGCAGTACTTC,CASSFGDSLSYEQYF,TRBV5-5,few,TRBD1,TRBJ2-7
TGTGCCAGCAGCATTGACTGGGACTCCTACAATGAGCAGTTCTTC,CASSIDWDSYNEQFF,TRBV11-2,-,-,TRBJ2-1
TGTGCCAGCTTAGTTGGGCCGGGACAGAGCCCTGAAGCTTTCTTT,CASLVGPGQSPEAFF,TRBV2,-,TRBD1,TRBJ1-1
TGCGCCAGCAGCTTGGCCCCAGGGTCCGGGGCCAACGTCCTGACTTTC,CASSLAPGSGANVLTF,TRBV5-1,-,-,TRBJ2-6
TGTGCCATCGCAAAGGGACTCCCCGGCGAGCAGTTCTTC,CAIAKGLPGEQFF,TRBV10-3,-,-,TRBJ2-1
TGTGCCACCAGCAGGGACAGGACCTCCTACGAGCAGTACTTC,CATSRDRTSYEQYF,TRBV15,-,TRBD1,TRBJ2-7
TGTGCCAGCAGCGCCTGGGGAGGTGAGCAGTTCTTC,CASSAWGGEQFF,TRBV9,-,-,TRBJ2-1
TGCAGTGCTAGAAGTCCCACAGATACGCAGTATTTT,CSARSPTDTQYF,TRBV20-1,-,-,TRBJ2-3
TGCAGCGTAGGGACAGGGGATGAGCCCCTCCACTTT,CSVGTGDEPLHF,TRBV29-1,few,TRBD1,TRBJ1-6
TGCGCCAGCAGCGGACTACAGGGTGGTAACTATGGCTACACCTTC,CASSGLQGGNYGYTF,TRBV5-1,-,-,TRBJ1-2
TGCAGCGTGGGCGGGACAGGGCCCTACGAGCAGTACTTC,CSVGGTGPYEQYF,TRBV29-1,many,TRBD1,TRBJ2-7
TGCAGTGCTACGGGGACTAGCAATGAGCAGTTCTTC,CSATGTSNEQFF,TRBV20-1,-,TRBD2,TRBJ2-1
TGTGCCAGCAGTTATAGAGATAATTCACCCCTCCACTTT,CASSYRDNSPLHF,TRBV6-6,many,-,TRBJ1-6
TGCGCCAGCTCTTTAGGGGGACAGTCTACTAACTATGGCTACACCTTC,CASSLGGQSTNYGYTF,TRBV10-2,-,TRBD1,TRBJ1-2
TGTGCCAGCAGTACCCTTACGGGGACCCAGTACTTC,CASSTLTGTQYF,TRBV6-5,few,-,TRBJ2-5
TGTGCCAGCAGCCTGGTACCAGAGGCCTACGAGCAGTACTTC,CASSLVPEAYEQYF,TRBV7-2,-,-,TRBJ2-7
TGCAGTGCTACGGAGGTGGGGTATAATTCACCCCTCCACTTT,CSATEVGYNSPLHF,TRBV20-1,-,-,TRBJ1-6
TGTGCCAGCATTAAAATTGGTGGGCAGACCAACACCGGGGAGCTGTTTTTT,CASIKIGGQTNTGELFF,TRBV6-5,-,-,TRBJ2-2